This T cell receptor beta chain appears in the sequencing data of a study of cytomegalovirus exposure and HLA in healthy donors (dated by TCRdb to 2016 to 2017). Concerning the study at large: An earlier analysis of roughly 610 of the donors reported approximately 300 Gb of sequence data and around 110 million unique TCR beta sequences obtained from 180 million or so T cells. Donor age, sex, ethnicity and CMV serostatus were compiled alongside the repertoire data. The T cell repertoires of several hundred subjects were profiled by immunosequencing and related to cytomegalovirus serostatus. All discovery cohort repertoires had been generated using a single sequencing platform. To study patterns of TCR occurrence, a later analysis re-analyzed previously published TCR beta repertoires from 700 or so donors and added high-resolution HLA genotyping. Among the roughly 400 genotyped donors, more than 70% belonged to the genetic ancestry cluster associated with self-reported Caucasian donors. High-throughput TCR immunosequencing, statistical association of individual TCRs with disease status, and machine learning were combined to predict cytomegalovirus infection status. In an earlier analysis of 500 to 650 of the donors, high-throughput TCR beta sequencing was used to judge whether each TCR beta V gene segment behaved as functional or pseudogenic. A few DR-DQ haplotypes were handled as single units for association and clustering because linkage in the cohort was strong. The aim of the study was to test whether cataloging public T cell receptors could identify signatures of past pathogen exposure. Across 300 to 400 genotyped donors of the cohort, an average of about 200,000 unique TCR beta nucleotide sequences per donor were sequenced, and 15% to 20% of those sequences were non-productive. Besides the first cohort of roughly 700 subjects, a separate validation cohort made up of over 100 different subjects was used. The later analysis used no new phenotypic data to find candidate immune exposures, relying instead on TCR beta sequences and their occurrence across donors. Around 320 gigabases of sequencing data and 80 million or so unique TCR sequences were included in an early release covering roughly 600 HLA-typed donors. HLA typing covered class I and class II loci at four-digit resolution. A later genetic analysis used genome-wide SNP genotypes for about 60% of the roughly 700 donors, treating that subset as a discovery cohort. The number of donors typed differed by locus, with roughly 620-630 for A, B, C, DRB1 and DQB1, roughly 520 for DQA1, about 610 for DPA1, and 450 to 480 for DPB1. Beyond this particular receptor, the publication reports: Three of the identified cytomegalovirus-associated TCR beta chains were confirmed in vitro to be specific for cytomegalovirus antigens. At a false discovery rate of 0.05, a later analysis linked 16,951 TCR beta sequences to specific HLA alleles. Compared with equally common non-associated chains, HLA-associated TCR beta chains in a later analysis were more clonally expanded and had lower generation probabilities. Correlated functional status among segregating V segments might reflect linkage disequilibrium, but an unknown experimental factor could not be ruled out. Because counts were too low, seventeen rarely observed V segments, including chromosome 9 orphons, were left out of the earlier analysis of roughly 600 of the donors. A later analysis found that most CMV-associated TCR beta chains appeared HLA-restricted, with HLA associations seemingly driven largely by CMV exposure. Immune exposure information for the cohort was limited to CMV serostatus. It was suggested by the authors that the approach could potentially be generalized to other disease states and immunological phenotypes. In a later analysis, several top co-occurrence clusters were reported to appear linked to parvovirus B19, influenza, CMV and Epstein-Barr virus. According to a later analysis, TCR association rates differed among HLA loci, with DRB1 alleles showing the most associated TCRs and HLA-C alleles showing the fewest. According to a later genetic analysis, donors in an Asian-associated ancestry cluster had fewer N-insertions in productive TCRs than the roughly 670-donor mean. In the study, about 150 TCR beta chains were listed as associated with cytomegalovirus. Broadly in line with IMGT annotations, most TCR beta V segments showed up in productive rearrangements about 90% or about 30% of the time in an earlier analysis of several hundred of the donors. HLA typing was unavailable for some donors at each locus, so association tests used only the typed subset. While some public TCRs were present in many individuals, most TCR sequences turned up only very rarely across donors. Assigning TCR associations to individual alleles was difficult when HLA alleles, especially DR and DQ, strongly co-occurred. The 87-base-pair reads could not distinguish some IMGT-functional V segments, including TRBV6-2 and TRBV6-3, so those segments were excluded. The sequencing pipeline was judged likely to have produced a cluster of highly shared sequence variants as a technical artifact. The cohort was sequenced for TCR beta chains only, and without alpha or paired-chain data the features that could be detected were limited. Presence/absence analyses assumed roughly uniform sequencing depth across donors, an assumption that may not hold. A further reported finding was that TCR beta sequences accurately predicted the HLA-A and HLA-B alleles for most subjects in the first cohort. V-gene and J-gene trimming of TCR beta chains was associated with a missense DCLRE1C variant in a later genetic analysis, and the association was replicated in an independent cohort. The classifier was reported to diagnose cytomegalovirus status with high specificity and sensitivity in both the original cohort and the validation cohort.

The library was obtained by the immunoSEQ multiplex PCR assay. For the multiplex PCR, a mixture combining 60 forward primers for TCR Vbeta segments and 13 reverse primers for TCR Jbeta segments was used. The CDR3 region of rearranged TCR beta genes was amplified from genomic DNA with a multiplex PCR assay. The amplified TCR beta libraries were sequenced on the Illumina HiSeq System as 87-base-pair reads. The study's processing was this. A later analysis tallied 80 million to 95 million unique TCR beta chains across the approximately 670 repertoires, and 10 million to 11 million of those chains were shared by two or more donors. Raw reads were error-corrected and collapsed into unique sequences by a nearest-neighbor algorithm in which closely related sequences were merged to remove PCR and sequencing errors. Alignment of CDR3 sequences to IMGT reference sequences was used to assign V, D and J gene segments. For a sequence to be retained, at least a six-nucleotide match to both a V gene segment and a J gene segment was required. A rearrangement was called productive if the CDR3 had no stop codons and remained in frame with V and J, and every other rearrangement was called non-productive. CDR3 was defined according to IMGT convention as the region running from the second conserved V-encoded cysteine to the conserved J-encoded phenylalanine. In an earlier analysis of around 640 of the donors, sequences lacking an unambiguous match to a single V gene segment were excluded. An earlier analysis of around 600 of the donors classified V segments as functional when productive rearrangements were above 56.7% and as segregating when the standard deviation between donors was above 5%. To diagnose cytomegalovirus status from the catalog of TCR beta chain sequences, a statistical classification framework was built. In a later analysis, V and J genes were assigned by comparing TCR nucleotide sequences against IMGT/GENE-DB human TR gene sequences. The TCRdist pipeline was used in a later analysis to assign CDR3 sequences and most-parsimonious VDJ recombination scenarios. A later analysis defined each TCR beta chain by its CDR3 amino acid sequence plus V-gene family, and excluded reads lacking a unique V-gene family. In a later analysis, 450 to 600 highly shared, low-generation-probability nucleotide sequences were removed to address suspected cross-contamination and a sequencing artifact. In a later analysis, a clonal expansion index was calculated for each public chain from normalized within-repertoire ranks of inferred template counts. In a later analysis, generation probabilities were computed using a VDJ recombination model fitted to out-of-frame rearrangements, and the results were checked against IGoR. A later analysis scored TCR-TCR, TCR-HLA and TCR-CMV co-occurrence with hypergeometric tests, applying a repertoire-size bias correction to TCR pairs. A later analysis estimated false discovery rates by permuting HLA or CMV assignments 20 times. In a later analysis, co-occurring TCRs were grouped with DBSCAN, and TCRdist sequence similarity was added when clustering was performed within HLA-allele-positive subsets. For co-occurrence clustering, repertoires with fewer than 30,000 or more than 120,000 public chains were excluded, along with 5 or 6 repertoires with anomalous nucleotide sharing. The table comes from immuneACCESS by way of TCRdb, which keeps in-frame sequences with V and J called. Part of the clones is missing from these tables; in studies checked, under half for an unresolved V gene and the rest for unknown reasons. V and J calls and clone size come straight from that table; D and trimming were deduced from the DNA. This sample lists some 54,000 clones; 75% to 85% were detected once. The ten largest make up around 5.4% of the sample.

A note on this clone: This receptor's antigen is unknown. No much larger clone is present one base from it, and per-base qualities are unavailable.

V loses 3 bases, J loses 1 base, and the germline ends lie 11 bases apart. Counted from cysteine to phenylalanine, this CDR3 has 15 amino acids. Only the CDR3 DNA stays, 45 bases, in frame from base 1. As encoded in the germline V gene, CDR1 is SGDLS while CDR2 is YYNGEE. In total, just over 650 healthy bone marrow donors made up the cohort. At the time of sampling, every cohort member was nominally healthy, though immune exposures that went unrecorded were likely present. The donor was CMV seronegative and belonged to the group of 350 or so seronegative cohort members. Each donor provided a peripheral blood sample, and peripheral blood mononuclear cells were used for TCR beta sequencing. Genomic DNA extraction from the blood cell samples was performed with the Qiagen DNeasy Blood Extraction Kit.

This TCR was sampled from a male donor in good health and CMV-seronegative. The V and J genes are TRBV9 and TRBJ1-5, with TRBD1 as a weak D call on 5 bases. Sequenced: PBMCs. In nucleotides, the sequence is TGTGCCAGCAGCGCCGCGGGGGTGAGCAATCAGCCCCAGCATTTT. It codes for CASSAAGVSNQPQHF. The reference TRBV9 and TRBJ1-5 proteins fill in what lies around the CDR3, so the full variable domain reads DSGVTQTPKHLITATGQRVTLRCSPRSGDLSVYWYQQSLDQGLQFLIQYYNGEERAKGNILERFSAQQFPDLHSELNLSSLELGDSALYFCASSAAGVSNQPQHFGDGTRLSIL.